The subject of this entry is one T cell receptor (beta chain). This entry belongs to a study of shared T cell receptors in the human thymus. Per the germline V gene, CDR1 is SGDLS and CDR2 is YYNGEE. After removal of 0 bases from V and 3 bases from J, the junction contained 18 bases not matched to a gene. The CDR3 loop spans 20 amino acids. Sequencing used immunoSEQ multiplex PCR; TCRdb keeps in-frame clones, though not all of them. The sample records about 660,000 clones, approximately 87% being singletons. The same sample was also used in a study of human thymus T cells. That work adds: During corrective heart surgery, resections were taken, and the thymus tissue came from them. Usage of V and J genes appeared biased in thymic and blood repertoires. Highly overlapping thymic repertoires among unrelated individuals were reported in related research.

This TCR derives from a boy under two years old with a congenital heart defect. The J gene is TRBJ2-1, the V gene TRBV9, with 7 bases identical to TRBD2. Sequencing was done on a sample of thymocytes. The CDR3 is CASSVEPGGVFPRGYNEQFF. DNA for the CDR3: TGTGCCAGCAGCGTAGAACCGGGGGGAGTATTTCCTCGAGGCTACAATGAGCAGTTCTTC. Using reference TRBV9 and TRBJ2-1 for the parts outside the CDR3, the full variable domain is DSGVTQTPKHLITATGQRVTLRCSPRSGDLSVYWYQQSLDQGLQFLIQYYNGEERAKGNILERFSAQQFPDLHSELNLSSLELGDSALYFCASSVEPGGVFPRGYNEQFFGPGTRLTVL.